This T cell receptor (beta chain) was captured by sequencing in a study of blood T cells in healthy people across ages. In its sample, this clonotype was seen many times. Trimming removed 6 bases at V and 9 bases at J, with 12 bases between. Germline CDR1 MGHDK, CDR2 SYGVNS. This CDR3 spans 12 amino acids. Using a J-beta primer mix together with a sample-barcoded 5' primer, a second PCR was run for roughly 6 to 11 cycles. TCRdb analysed the 5' RACE reads with MiXCR anew, one entry per CDR3 protein. The repertoire has hundreds of thousands of distinct CDR3 sequences, 58% of them found once; the top ten carry roughly 22%.

Sample: blood. This clonotype originated in a man in his thirties or forties in good health. V gene TRBV25-1 combines with J gene TRBJ2-1, with D possibly being TRBD2 (5 bases). The CDR3 sequence is CASRGLAGEQFF. The CDR3 DNA reads TGTGCCAGCAGAGGGCTTGCGGGTGAGCAGTTCTTC.